What follows describes a single T cell receptor beta chain. PCR primers comprised 60 Vbeta and 13 Jbeta primers. Repertoires were generated with immunoSEQ multiplex PCR, while TCRdb's copy carries only in-frame clones and drops some. Among around 100,000 clones listed, around 74% were seen once. The data were taken from a study of cytomegalovirus exposure and HLA in healthy donors. Sequencing was carried out using PBMCs. The sequence was obtained from a man aged 25 to 40 in good health and CMV-seropositive.

The CDR3 sequence is CASSSHNPNYGYTF. As DNA, the CDR3 is TGTGCCAGCAGTAGTCATAACCCGAACTATGGCTACACCTTC. The chain employs TRBV4-2 and TRBJ1-2, with no clear D. The ends were cut back, 6 bases at V and 2 bases at J, with 13 bases in the middle. Germline V lookup: CDR1 LGHNA, CDR2 YNFKEQ. This CDR3 comprises 14 residues.